The 16 T cell receptor beta chains listed next were all sequenced from one sample in a study of blood T cell repertoires in COVID-19. Data came from immunoSEQ multiplex PCR; TCRdb stores just in-frame clones and leaves some out. The sample contains 430,000 or so clones, 88% of which appear only once. The specimen sequenced was PBMCs or T cells enriched from blood (not recorded which). These receptors originate from a woman between 18 and 29 years old who had been exposed to COVID-19.

V is TRBV7-3 and J is TRBJ2-2; 9 bases match TRBD2. J lost 4 bases, V lost 1 base, and 4 bases had no gene match. Germline V lookup: CDR1 SGHTA, CDR2 FQGTGA. There are 16 residues in the CDR3. CDR3 nucleotide sequence: TGTGCCAGCAGCTTAAGCTTGCGGGGGGGCACCGGGGAGCTGTTTTTT. Translated: CASSLSLRGGTGELFF.

J is TRBJ1-1 and V is TRBV5-1; 10 nucleotides line up with TRBD1. This CDR3 is 15 amino acids long. Germline V gene data show CDR1 as SGHRS and CDR2 as YFSETQ. Germline trimming cut 0 bases from V and 4 bases from J; bases unmatched to any gene: 3. This CDR3 is CASSLGTGGATEAFF. CDR3 DNA sequence: TGCGCCAGCAGCTTGGGGACAGGGGGTGCCACTGAAGCTTTCTTT.

Points on this clone: Other DNA sequences in the sample encode the same CDR3. The V gene is TRBV5-1, the J gene TRBJ2-7; tentative D call: TRBD2 (5 bases). Trimming removed 4 bases from V and 2 bases from J, with 13 bases in between. Germline CDR1 SGHRS, CDR2 YFSETQ. There are 14 residues in the CDR3. For the CDR3, the DNA is TGCGCCAGCAGCCTCGGCGCGGGCGCCTACGAGCAGTACTTC. This sequence encodes CASSLGAGAYEQYF.

This clone was counted between two and nine times. This chain connects TRBV27 to TRBJ2-5, with D possibly being TRBD1 (5 bases). Deletions cut 6 bases from V and 2 bases from J, with 10 bases between. The CDR3 extends over 13 amino acids. Germline V gene data show CDR1 as MNHEY and CDR2 as SMNVEV (reference sequence). CDR3 sequence: CASRADNQETQYF. CDR3 bases: TGTGCCAGCAGGGCGGACAATCAAGAGACCCAGTACTTC.

This chain uses TRBV6-4 with TRBJ2-3, with D uncertain. Trimming pared 5 bases from V and 1 base from J, leaving 13 bases between. The CDR3 has 15 amino acids. The germline gives CDR1 MRHNA, CDR2 SNTAGT. The CDR3 DNA is TGTGCCAGCAGTCCCGTATTGTTCGGCACAGATACGCAGTATTTT. It yields the protein CASSPVLFGTDTQYF.

The chain joins TRBV5-6 to TRBJ1-4, with a weak D call TRBD1 (5 bases). The CDR3 length is 17 residues. Germline V gene sequence: CDR1 SGHDT, CDR2 YYEEEE. V lost 4 bases, J lost 8 bases, and 24 bases lay in between. The CDR3 sequence: CASSVGSGVRGQEKLFF. The CDR3, as DNA: TGTGCCAGCAGCGTTGGGTCGGGCGTGCGGGGCCAAGAAAAACTGTTTTTT.

The V gene is TRBV11-2, the J gene TRBJ2-5, with 8 bases identical to TRBD1. There are 15 residues in the CDR3. Germline V gene lookup returns CDR1 SGHAT and CDR2 FQNNGV. Unmatched junction bases numbered 7, after V lost 2 bases and J lost 5 bases. In nucleotides, the CDR3 is TGTGCCAGCAGCTTAATGCATGGGACAGGCGAGACCCAGTACTTC. Translating it yields CASSLMHGTGETQYF.

The rearrangement uses TRBV3-1 (or the pseudogene TRBV3-2) and TRBJ1-3; D unclear. The CDR3 runs to 15 residues. Germline CDR1 and CDR2: LGHDT and YNNKEL (reference sequence). The V end lost 5 bases, the J end lost 0 bases, and 11 bases lay between the germline ends. CDR3 nucleotides: TGTGCCAGCAGCTTCGACTCGAGCTCTGGAAACACCATATATTTT. It translates to CASSFDSSSGNTIYF.

This clone has a single count. The gene calls are TRBV7-2 and TRBJ1-1; D not resolved. Per the germline V gene, CDR1 is SGHTA and CDR2 is FQGNSA. The CDR3 is made up of 19 amino acids. With 1 base removed from V and 0 bases from J, the gap between germline ends came to 21 bases. The CDR3 region has the DNA TGTGCCAGCAGCTTAGACGTAAGGGAACTGGGGAGCCTGAACACTGAAGCTTTCTTT. Translation: CASSLDVRELGSLNTEAFF.

The chain combines TRBV19 with TRBJ1-4, with 8 positions matching TRBD1. The CDR3 covers 15 residues. V lost 4 bases to trimming and J lost 5 bases; unmatched junction nucleotides: 6. Germline V gene data show CDR1 as LNHDA and CDR2 as SQIVND (reference sequence). The CDR3 is CASSSPWTGNEKLFF. CDR3 DNA sequence: TGTGCCAGTAGTAGTCCTTGGACAGGGAATGAAAAACTGTTTTTT. The full variable domain, in which reference TRBV19 and TRBJ1-4 provide the parts outside the CDR3, is DGGITQSPKYLFRKEGQNVTLSCEQNLNHDAMYWYRQDPGQGLRLIYYSQIVNDFQKGDIAEGYSVSREKKESFPLTVTSAQKNPTAFYLCASSSPWTGNEKLFFGSGTQLSVL.

The genes are TRBV7-9 and TRBJ2-6; D is ambiguous. The germline V and J ends were trimmed by 2 bases and 0 bases, with 5 bases remaining between them. The germline V gene has CDR1 SEHNR and CDR2 FQNEAQ (reference sequence). This CDR3 has 15 residues. Written as DNA, the CDR3 is TGTGCCAGCAGCTTATTCGGCTCTGGGGCCAACGTCCTGACTTTC. This translates into CASSLFGSGANVLTF.

V is TRBV18 and J is TRBJ2-7, with a tentative D call TRBD2 (7 bases). Looked up from germline, CDR1 is KGHSH and CDR2 is LQKENI. This CDR3 region has 16 residues. Trimming removed 8 bases from V and 0 bases from J, with 20 bases in between. In DNA form, the CDR3 reads TGTGCCAGCGAAGGGGGGGAGACACGAGGCTCCTACGAGCAGTACTTC. Amino acid sequence: CASEGGETRGSYEQYF.

The V and J genes are TRBV3-1 (or the pseudogene TRBV3-2) and TRBJ2-7; D uncertain. V gave up 8 bases and J gave up 0 bases, with 5 bases separating them. CDR3 length equals 11 residues. Germline lookup yields CDR1 LGHDT and CDR2 YNNKEL (reference sequence). DNA for the CDR3: TGTGCCAGCGGGCCCTCCTACGAGCAGTACTTC. It is translated as CASGPSYEQYF.

As concerns this clone: This sample includes further DNA sequences coding for the same CDR3. The V and J genes are TRBV5-1 and TRBJ2-7; possibly TRBD1 for D (6 bases). From germline, CDR1 is SGHRS and CDR2 YFSETQ. V lost 0 bases, J lost 2 bases, and 6 bases lay in between. The CDR3 runs to 13 residues. CDR3 in DNA: TGCGCCAGCAGCTTGGACAGGGCCTACGAGCAGTACTTC. This translates into CASSLDRAYEQYF. Drawing the rest from reference TRBV5-1 and TRBJ2-7, the complete variable domain is KAGVTQTPRYLIKTRGQQVTLSCSPISGHRSVSWYQQTPGQGLQFLFEYFSETQRNKGNFPGRFSGRQFSNSRSEMNVSTLELGDSALYLCASSLDRAYEQYFGPGTRLTVT.

V and J are TRBV5-6 and TRBJ1-6; D gene uncertain. Germline values: CDR1 SGHDT, CDR2 YYEEEE. Trimming removed 4 bases at V and 9 bases at J, with 23 bases between. CDR3 length equals 17 residues. The CDR3 reads CASSLGPEGLIISPLHF. The CDR3 bases are TGTGCCAGCAGCCTAGGTCCCGAGGGTTTAATAATTTCACCCCTCCACTTT.

The chain couples TRBV28 to TRBJ1-6; unclear D gene. Germline CDR1 reads MDHEN; CDR2 reads SYDVKM. The CDR3 spans 15 residues. The V gene lost 6 bases and the J gene lost 7 bases, with 16 bases spanning the gap. The CDR3 here is CASSSVEARNSPLHF. In nucleotides, the CDR3 is TGTGCCAGCAGCTCCGTGGAGGCTAGGAATTCACCCCTCCACTTT.